Presented here are 19 T cell receptor beta chains from one specimen sequenced in a study of blood T cell repertoires in COVID-19. Some clones are missing from TCRdb's copy, which holds only in-frame ones; the method was immunoSEQ multiplex PCR. The top ten hold 3.5% of the sample, which has around 97,000 clones, roughly 90% seen once. Material: peripheral blood. These receptors all stem from a woman aged 60-75 years with acute or convalescent COVID-19.

V usage is TRBV24-1 and J usage is TRBJ2-1; 13 positions agree with TRBD2. The length of the CDR3 is 16 residues. Trimming removed 4 bases from V and 10 bases from J; junction bases left unmatched: 9. Germline CDR1 is KGHDR and CDR2 is SFDVKD. The CDR3 DNA sequence: TGTGCCACCAGTGAAAGCGGACTAGCGGGAGTAGAAGAGCAGTTCTTC. As protein: CATSESGLAGVEEQFF.

The chain uses TRBV30 and TRBJ1-5, with D perhaps TRBD1 (6 bases). The V gene's germline CDR1 is GTSNPN and CDR2 SVGIG (reference sequence). V was clipped by 2 bases and J by 5 bases, with 19 bases between them. The CDR3 spans 16 residues. CDR3 region: CAWSHPRTAADQPQHF. The CDR3 nucleotides are TGTGCCTGGAGTCACCCTAGGACAGCCGCCGATCAGCCCCAGCATTTT.

The CDR3 loop reads CASSLGEVSPLHF. The CDR3 region has the DNA TGTGCCAGCAGCTTGGGGGAGGTCTCACCCCTCCACTTT. V is TRBV11-2 and J is TRBJ1-6, with D perhaps matching TRBD1 (5 bases). The CDR3 spans 13 residues. Between the trimmed V and J ends, which lost 3 bases and 10 bases, there was a span of 10 bases. The germline gives CDR1 SGHAT, CDR2 FQNNGV.

The chain has TRBV5-1 and TRBJ2-5, with 7 bases aligning to TRBD2. The CDR3 is made up of 16 amino acids. The V gene's germline CDR1 is SGHRS and CDR2 YFSETQ. With 0 bases clipped from V and 5 bases from J, the junction kept 10 bases outside the gene matches. CDR3 coding DNA: TGCGCCAGCAGCTTGGGGGTTGCGGGAGTAGGGGAGACCCAGTACTTC. Translated, it gives CASSLGVAGVGETQYF.

The chain joins TRBV29-1 to TRBJ2-5; TRBD2 aligns across 9 bases. The germline gives CDR1 SQVTM, CDR2 ANQGSEA. CDR3 length equals 13 residues. V shed 1 base and J 4 bases; nucleotides not matched to a gene: 1. The CDR3 protein is CSVEVLAGETQYF. CDR3 sequence (DNA): TGCAGCGTTGAAGTACTAGCGGGAGAGACCCAGTACTTC.

In its sample, this clone was seen a few times. The chain is built from TRBV30 and TRBJ1-2; a possible D gene is TRBD1 (6 bases). Trimming shortened V by 5 bases and J by 8 bases, and 12 bases separated the two germline ends. Germline CDR1 and CDR2: GTSNPN and SVGIG (reference sequence). This CDR3 spans 11 amino acids. CDR3 in amino acids: CAWGGAWGYTF. The CDR3, as DNA: TGTGCCTGGGGGGGGGCTTGGGGCTACACCTTC.

This chain links TRBV7-9 with TRBJ1-4; TRBD1 agrees at 10 bases. This CDR3 has 14 amino acids. Germline V gene sequence: CDR1 SEHNR, CDR2 FQNEAQ (reference sequence). V shed 5 bases, J shed 5 bases, and the junction held 2 bases outside the gene matches. CDR3 in DNA: TGTGCCAGCAGCCGGGACAGGGGAAATGAAAAACTGTTTTTT. This codes for CASSRDRGNEKLFF.

The V gene is TRBV27, the J gene TRBJ2-5, with a possible D match to TRBD2 (6 bases). The CDR3 sequence is 16 residues long. V lost 0 bases and J 5 bases, leaving 16 bases between the germline ends. Germline CDR1 MNHEY, CDR2 SMNVEV (reference sequence). The CDR3 region is CASSLSGSPPGETQYF. As DNA, the CDR3 is TGTGCCAGCAGTTTATCCGGGAGCCCTCCGGGGGAGACCCAGTACTTC.

The chain joins TRBV2 to TRBJ2-6, with D tentatively TRBD2 (6 bases). This CDR3 is built from 15 residues. V gave up 7 bases and J gave up 0 bases, with 10 bases separating them. Germline CDR1 is SNHLY and CDR2 is FYNNEI. DNA of the CDR3: TGTGCCAGCATGGAGGGGTACTCTGGGGCCAACGTCCTGACTTTC. It is translated as CASMEGYSGANVLTF.

The chain carries TRBV11-2 and TRBJ2-3, with D perhaps matching TRBD1 (7 bases). CDR1 and CDR2 (germline): SGHAT, FQNNGV. Between the trimmed V and J ends, which lost 5 bases and 4 bases, there was a span of 16 bases. This CDR3 is 15 amino acids long. The CDR3 here is CASSPPGRGADTQYF. CDR3 coding DNA: TGTGCCAGCAGCCCACCCGGCAGGGGGGCAGATACGCAGTATTTT.

The J gene is TRBJ1-3, the V gene TRBV29-1; 8 positions match TRBD1. Germline lookup yields CDR1 SQVTM and CDR2 ANQGSEA. The CDR3 sequence is 15 residues long. The V segment lost 5 bases and the J segment 4 bases; nucleotides outside the gene matches: 10. CDR3 coding DNA: TGCAGCGTTTCTCTGGACAGGGCGACGGGAAACACCATATATTTT. Amino acid sequence: CSVSLDRATGNTIYF.

The chain carries TRBV30 and TRBJ2-7; a weak D match, TRBD2 (6 bases). Germline V gene sequence: CDR1 GTSNPN, CDR2 SVGIG (reference sequence). The germline V and J ends were trimmed by 3 bases and 2 bases, with 11 bases remaining between them. The CDR3 is made up of 13 amino acids. The CDR3 protein is CAWRERGTYEQYF. CDR3 sequence (DNA): TGTGCCTGGAGAGAACGGGGGACCTACGAGCAGTACTTC.

The rearrangement uses TRBV27 and TRBJ2-7; TRBD1 aligns across 9 bases. The CDR3 covers 17 residues. The ends lost 0 bases at V and 0 bases at J; junction bases unmatched: 6. CDR1 and CDR2 (germline): MNHEY, SMNVEV (reference sequence). CDR3 DNA sequence: TGTGCCAGCAGTTTATCTGGACAGGGGCCATCCTCCTACGAGCAGTACTTC. The encoded protein is CASSLSGQGPSSYEQYF.

The chain is built from TRBV29-1 and TRBJ2-7; a weak D match, TRBD2 (6 bases). Trimming removed 4 bases from V and 3 bases from J, with 13 bases in between. Germline assignment: CDR1 SQVTM and CDR2 ANQGSEA. The CDR3 length is 13 residues. CDR3 sequence: CSVVWGVNYEQYF. CDR3 DNA sequence: TGCAGCGTTGTTTGGGGGGTCAACTACGAGCAGTACTTC.

This chain links TRBV5-4 with TRBJ1-3; 7 bases fit TRBD1. The CDR3 is 14 amino acids. Looked up from germline, CDR1 is SGHNT and CDR2 is YYREEE (reference sequence). Trimming took 0 bases from V and 7 from J; bases not matched to a gene: 4. CDR3 nucleotide sequence: TGTGCCAGCAGCTTGGAGGGGGCGCACAACACCATATATTTT. It yields the protein CASSLEGAHNTIYF. Full variable domain (rest looked up from reference TRBV5-4 and TRBJ1-3): ETGVTQSPTHLIKTRGQQVTLRCSSQSGHNTVSWYQQALGQGPQFIFQYYREEENGRGNFPPRFSGLQFPNYSSELNVNALELDDSALYLCASSLEGAHNTIYFGEGSWLTVV.

The rearrangement links TRBV30 to TRBJ1-2, with 8 bases that match TRBD1. This CDR3 is 13 amino acids long. The V gene end was trimmed by 7 bases and the J gene end by 7 bases; junction bases not matched to a gene: 11. Germline-derived CDR1 and CDR2 are GTSNPN and SVGIG (reference sequence). The CDR3: CASNPQGARGYTF. The CDR3 DNA is TGTGCCTCCAACCCCCAGGGGGCTCGTGGCTACACCTTC.

This chain uses TRBV21-1 with TRBJ2-1; the table's D call of TRBD2 was not tested on the DNA. TRBV21-1 is tagged as a pseudogene. The CDR3 is 17 residues long. The CDR3 coding sequence is TGTGCCAGCAGCAAATCTAGACCCGGAAGGATACAATGTGGGCAGTTCTTC. Translation: CASSKSRPGRIQCGQFF.

The V and J genes are TRBV11-2 and TRBJ1-4; the D gene is possibly TRBD1 (5 bases). The CDR3 is 17 amino acids. The germline V gene has CDR1 SGHAT and CDR2 FQNNGV. V was pared by 5 bases and J by 8 bases, with 24 bases between. CDR3 amino acids: CASSGGGRERLREKLFF. Written as DNA, the CDR3 is TGTGCCAGCAGCGGGGGAGGCAGGGAAAGACTTCGGGAAAAACTGTTTTTT.

V gene TRBV2 combines with J gene TRBJ1-6; maybe TRBD1 (5 bases). V was cut by 5 bases and J by 10 bases, with 21 bases left in between. Germline CDR1 and CDR2: SNHLY and FYNNEI. The CDR3 runs 16 residues. DNA of the CDR3: TGTGCCAGCAGTTGGGAGGGACCCCGGCCGGAATCACCCCTCCACTTT. Protein product: CASSWEGPRPESPLHF.